This T cell receptor (beta chain) is from a study of T cell repertoires in cytomegalovirus infection. Background on the study: The public TCR beta signatures pointed to both CMV infection and matching HLA type. Findings and caveats of the study: The ex vivo response was dominated by HLA-C-restricted CMV-specific TCR beta clonotypes.

V was pared by 6 bases and J by 5 bases, with 9 bases of the junction left unmatched. CDR3 size: 16 residues. Germline V gene lookup returns CDR1 SGHVS and CDR2 FQNEAQ. TCRdb reanalysed the reads using MiXCR and keeps one entry per CDR3 protein. The data hold about 890,000 distinct CDR3 sequences, with 30% to 40% observed a single time. Concerning this clonotype itself: The antigen is not known.

This sequence originates from a human donor in good health (CMV status not recorded). Some clones in this sample may be carry-over from other donors' samples. The chain is built from TRBV7-8 and TRBJ1-4; 10 nucleotides line up with TRBD1. Sequenced here: cultured CD8+ T cells from PBMCs, sampled from culture after CMV antigen stimulation. Here the CDR3 reads CASRGDGTGENEKLFF. Written as DNA, the CDR3 is TGTGCCAGCAGGGGCGACGGGACAGGGGAGAATGAAAAACTGTTTTTT.